This is a list of T cell receptor beta chains from one sample in a study of relationships among human T cell subsets. MiXCR, run by TCRdb on the multiplex PCR reads, gives a single entry per CDR3 protein. The table lists fewer than 15,000 distinct CDR3 sequences, around 64% of them singletons. The sequenced sample was CD4+ Th1 cells sorted from blood. The source of these receptors is a man between 40 and 49 years old in good health. Each CDR3 is given with its conserved first and last residue. The size entry is marked missing in some rows and otherwise reads once, few, many or a size class.

TRBV4-1,19,TRBJ2-6,NA,CASSQEGQGAAGGANVLTF
TRBV10-3,16,TRBJ2-1,NA,CAISGEQGAAGNEQFF
TRBV20-1,12,TRBJ1-2,NA,CSASLVNYGYTF
TRBV28,12,TRBJ2-7,NA,CASYTGSYEQYF
TRBV15,12,TRBJ2-3,NA,CATSRSTDTQYF
TRBV10-2,15,TRBJ2-3,NA,CASSEWGRGTDTQYF
TRBV7-9,11,TRBJ2-1,few,CASSNDNEQFF
TRBV7-9,14,TRBJ2-1,NA,CASSLSLAGWEQFF
TRBV13,15,TRBJ1-5,NA,CASGQGPLCNQPQHF
TRBV20-1,14,TRBJ2-1,NA,CSARQRGFYNEQFF
TRBV7-9,15,TRBJ1-1,NA,CASSPQGGRNTEAFF
TRBV14,14,TRBJ2-1,NA,CASSQDYGGSEQFF
TRBV16,18,TRBJ2-7,NA,CASSRRTSGGAEPTERYF
TRBV11-1,14,TRBJ2-3,NA,CASSRDSFADTQYF
TRBV12-3/TRBV12-4,14,TRBJ1-2,NA,CASSRRTGHYGYTF
TRBV12-3/TRBV12-4,16,TRBJ2-3,NA,CASSPRGSSSTDTQYF
TRBV28,11,TRBJ1-1,few,CASRSNTEAFF
TRBV15,13,TRBJ1-2,few,CATSRDGTSGYTF
TRBV7-9,14,TRBJ2-3,few,CASSLGLGSDTQYF
TRBV7-8,13,TRBJ2-1,NA,CASSLGLHNEQFF
TRBV6-6,13,TRBJ2-7,few,CASAAQGEYEQYF
TRBV11-2,14,TRBJ2-2,NA,CASSYTGPAGELFF
TRBV20-1,15,TRBJ2-7,NA,CSARLLGTGGHEQYF
TRBV19,13,TRBJ2-3,NA,CASSMGWLDTQYF
TRBV18,15,TRBJ2-7,few,CASSPGTSILGEQYF
TRBV5-1,14,TRBJ1-1,medium-sized,CASSLGQGGLEAFF
TRBV20-1,13,TRBJ1-5,NA,CSAHRALNQPQHF
TRBV11-2,15,TRBJ2-3,medium-sized,CASSTGLRGRNTQYF
TRBV21-1,17,NA,NA,CASSKEPPLRPVGEQYF
TRBV19,15,TRBJ1-1,NA,CASRLVGGKVFGAFF
TRBV12-3/TRBV12-4,14,TRBJ1-1,few,CASSQTGSNTEAFF
TRBV28,17,TRBJ1-5,NA,CASSSNRGWDGRQPQHF
TRBV11-1,15,TRBJ2-5,NA,CASSPRSRSQETQYF
TRBV14,15,TRBJ2-3,NA,CASSQGYIRTDTQYF
TRBV28,14,TRBJ1-2,NA,CASSPGQPPYGYTF
TRBV28,14,TRBJ2-5,NA,CASSLWGGQETQYF
TRBV15,16,TRBJ2-3,NA,CATSRVGTSGTDTQYF
TRBV28,12,TRBJ1-1,few,CASSSVNTEAFF
TRBV5-1,14,TRBJ2-7,NA,CASSLRTGVYEQYF
TRBV7-9,15,TRBJ2-1,NA,CASSPGQGPYNEQFF
TRBV19,16,TRBJ1-5,few,CASSRTGSDSNQPQHF
TRBV4-2,15,TRBJ2-3,NA,CASSQGAGDTDTQYF
TRBV7-6,15,TRBJ2-3,NA,CASSLRRPESDTQYF
TRBV7-9,13,TRBJ1-1,once,CASSHRRGAEAFF
TRBV28,16,TRBJ2-5,NA,CASSSRDRDLQETQYF
TRBV7-8,16,TRBJ1-5,NA,CASSLESPLSNQPQHF
TRBV11-2,12,TRBJ2-5,few,CASSPGEETQYF
TRBV21-1,15,TRBJ2-7,NA,CASSKVTRSGDEQYF
TRBV6-5,14,TRBJ2-7,NA,CASSSGTSRYEQYF
TRBV2,14,TRBJ2-7,NA,CASKDKVIAYEQYF
TRBV20-1,13,TRBJ1-2,hyperexpanded,CSAGQGANYGYTF
TRBV29-1,15,TRBJ2-4,NA,CSVASGWEAKNIQYF
TRBV19,15,TRBJ2-7,NA,CASSPAGTRGAEQYF
TRBV5-1,14,TRBJ1-1,NA,CASRGFREDTEAFF
TRBV20-1,17,TRBJ2-7,NA,CSAMAPGTSGSPYEQYF
TRBV28,15,TRBJ2-1,NA,CASSFLTSGDNEQFF
TRBV27,13,TRBJ2-5,NA,CASSTGVRETQYF
TRBV12-5,15,TRBJ2-7,NA,CASGCKLKLNYEQYF
TRBV11-1,15,TRBJ2-3,few,CASSFGEKGTDTQYF
TRBV28,16,TRBJ1-5,NA,CASSFTGALSNQPQHF